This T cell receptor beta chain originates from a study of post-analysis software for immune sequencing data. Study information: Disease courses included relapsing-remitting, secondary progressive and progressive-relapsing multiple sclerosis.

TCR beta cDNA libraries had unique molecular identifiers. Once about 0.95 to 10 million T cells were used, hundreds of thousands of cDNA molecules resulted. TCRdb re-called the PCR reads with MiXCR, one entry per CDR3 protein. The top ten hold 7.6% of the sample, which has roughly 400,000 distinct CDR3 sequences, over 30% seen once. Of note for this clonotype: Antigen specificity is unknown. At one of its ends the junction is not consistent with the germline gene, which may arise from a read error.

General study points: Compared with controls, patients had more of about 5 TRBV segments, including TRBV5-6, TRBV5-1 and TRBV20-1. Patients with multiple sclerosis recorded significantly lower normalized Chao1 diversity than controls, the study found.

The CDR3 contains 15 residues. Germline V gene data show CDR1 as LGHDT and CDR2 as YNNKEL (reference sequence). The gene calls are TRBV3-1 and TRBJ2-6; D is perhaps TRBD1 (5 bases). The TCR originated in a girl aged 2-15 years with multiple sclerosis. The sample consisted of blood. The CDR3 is CASSSEVSGANVPTF. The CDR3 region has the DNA TGTGCCAGCAGCTCCGAGGTCTCTGGGGCCAACGTCCCGACTTTC.